Only a few counts were recorded for the clone carrying this T cell receptor beta chain. Its antigen is unidentified. The entry originates in a study of cytomegalovirus exposure and HLA in healthy donors. On the study more broadly: The roughly 120 million unique TCR beta sequences, from roughly 170 million T cells, were found by an earlier analysis.

V lost 5 bases, J lost 1 base, and 8 bases lay in between. Germline CDR1 reads MDHEN; CDR2 reads SYDVKM. This CDR3 comprises 13 residues. Study conclusions and caveats: High specificity and sensitivity for cytomegalovirus status were reported for the classifier. Accurate prediction of HLA-A and HLA-B alleles (for most subjects) was reportedly achieved from TCR beta sequences.

Amplification used 60 Vbeta primers and 13 Jbeta primers. Assay used: immunoSEQ multiplex PCR; TCRdb lists only in-frame clones, some missing. The table records 150,000 to 200,000 clones, about 86% of them present only once. V and J are TRBV28 and TRBJ1-1, with TRBD1 as a possible D gene (6 bases). Sequenced input: PBMCs. This sequence was found in a woman between 18 and 29 years old in good health and CMV-seronegative. The CDR3 sequence is CASSAGANTEAFF. DNA of the CDR3: TGTGCCAGCAGTGCAGGGGCGAACACTGAAGCTTTCTTT.